One and the same sample provided the 22 T cell receptor beta chains below, sequenced in a study of T cell repertoires in cytomegalovirus infection (dated by TCRdb to the late 2010s). TCRdb names Illumina HiSeq 1500 as the instrument used. The public reads were quality trimmed at Q25 with fastp and then assembled into clones with MiXCR by TCRdb, keeping productive beta chains. Records with the same CDR3 protein are collapsed into one entry carrying the most frequent genes and DNA. A total of some 390,000 distinct CDR3 sequences appear in this sample, 18% of them only once. The ten largest clones capture 7.5% to 9% of the sample. Sequencing used PBMCs. Receptors were obtained from a human donor in good health (CMV status not recorded). Some clones in this sample may be carry-over from other donors' samples.

The sample holds many counts of this clonotype. The V call is TRBV28, the J call TRBJ2-6; tentative D call: TRBD2 (7 bases). Germline loops: CDR1 MDHEN, CDR2 SYDVKM. V shed 3 bases and J shed 0 bases, with 21 bases lying between them. This CDR3 spans 20 amino acids. Written as DNA, the CDR3 is TGTGCCAGCAGTTTCTGGCGCCGCGGGGGCCGGGGCTCTGGGGCCAACGTCCTGACTTTC. This codes for CASSFWRRGGRGSGANVLTF.

The rearrangement uses TRBV4-1 and TRBJ2-3; no definite D call. Germline lookup yields CDR1 MGHRA and CDR2 YSYEKL. Trimming took off 2 bases at V and 4 bases at J, with 4 bases between the two ends. The CDR3 is 12 amino acids. The CDR3 DNA is TGCGCCAGCAGCCAATGGGCAGATACGCAGTATTTT. Encoded protein: CASSQWADTQYF.

This clonotype was recorded a few times. This chain uses TRBV29-1 with TRBJ2-2; no clear D. The germline V gene has CDR1 SQVTM and CDR2 ANQGSEA. This CDR3 region has 11 residues. V lost 4 bases to trimming and J lost 6 bases, with 6 bases between them. The CDR3 reads CSVGGPGELFF. The CDR3, as DNA: TGCAGCGTTGGAGGACCCGGGGAGCTGTTTTTT.

This clonotype was seen more than once but under ten times. This rearrangement joins TRBV3-1 to TRBJ2-1; 10 nucleotides agree with TRBD2. The CDR3 has 15 amino acids. Germline CDR1 reads LGHDT; CDR2 reads YNNKEL (reference sequence). Trimming took 1 base from V and 4 from J; bases not matched to a gene: 1. The CDR3 DNA is TGTGCCAGCAGCCAAGTAGCGGGAGGTTACAATGAGCAGTTCTTC. Encoded protein: CASSQVAGGYNEQFF.

There are many counts of this clonotype. The chain employs TRBV7-2 and TRBJ2-2; 8 positions agree with TRBD2. Germline-derived CDR1 and CDR2 are SGHTA and FQGNSA. The CDR3 sequence is 14 residues long. V was clipped by 5 bases and J by 1 base; unmatched bases: 0. CDR3 in DNA: TGTGCCAGCAGCGCGGGAGGGAACACCGGGGAGCTGTTTTTT. Amino acids: CASSAGGNTGELFF. Complete variable domain (other parts from reference TRBV7-2 and TRBJ2-2): GAGVSQSPSNKVTEKGKDVELRCDPISGHTALYWYRQSLGQGLEFLIYFQGNSAPDKSGLPSDRFSAERTGGSVSTLTIQRTQQEDSAVYLCASSAGGNTGELFFGEGSRLTVL.

The V gene is TRBV7-2, the J gene TRBJ2-7, with D possibly TRBD2 on 6 matching bases. Trimming pared 1 base from V and 6 bases from J, leaving 10 bases between. Germline lookup yields CDR1 SGHTA and CDR2 FQGNSA. There are 13 residues in the CDR3. The CDR3 is CASSLGGILEQYF. The CDR3 DNA follows: TGTGCCAGCAGCTTAGGCGGGATCCTCGAGCAGTACTTC. The full variable domain, rest sourced from reference TRBV7-2 and TRBJ2-7, is GAGVSQSPSNKVTEKGKDVELRCDPISGHTALYWYRQSLGQGLEFLIYFQGNSAPDKSGLPSDRFSAERTGGSVSTLTIQRTQQEDSAVYLCASSLGGILEQYFGPGTRLTVT.

The genes are TRBV7-2 and TRBJ1-1; D gene ambiguous. CDR3 size: 14 residues. The germline CDR1 and CDR2 sequences are SGHTA and FQGNSA. V lost 5 bases and J lost 3, with 13 bases in between. The CDR3, as DNA: TGTGCCAGCAGCGAGGGCCCCTGGGACACTGAAGCTTTCTTT. Its protein is CASSEGPWDTEAFF.

The rearrangement joins TRBV28 to TRBJ1-2, with a possible D match to TRBD1 (5 bases). This CDR3 has 13 amino acids. V dropped 5 bases and J dropped 5 bases, with 12 bases sitting between them. The germline gives CDR1 MDHEN, CDR2 SYDVKM. The DNA of the CDR3 is TGTGCCAGCAGTCCAGGGTCTTTTTATGGCTACACCTTC. The encoded protein is CASSPGSFYGYTF.

This clonotype was counted ten times or more. Here the CDR3 DNA reads TGTGCCAGCAGTCAGCCCGGCGCTGAAGCTTTCTTT. It is translated as CASSQPGAEAFF. The V call is TRBV6-2 or TRBV6-3, the J call TRBJ1-1; D is unclear. Germline V CDR1 and CDR2: MNHEY, SVGEGT. The CDR3 loop spans 12 amino acids. V lost 5 bases, J lost 6 bases, and 10 bases lay in between.

This clonotype showed up many times. This chain uses TRBV7-6 with TRBJ1-5; maybe TRBD1 (5 bases). There are 19 residues in the CDR3. V was trimmed by 1 base and J by 5 bases, leaving 24 bases between them. CDR1 is SGHVS and CDR2 is FNYEAQ in the germline V gene. The CDR3 nucleotides are TGTGCCAGCAGCTTAGATCCCCGCATCGATGGGGCGGGCTATCAGCCCCAGCATTTT. Translation gives CASSLDPRIDGAGYQPQHF.

A note on this clonotype: With a much larger clone just one base away, this may be a read error. The CDR3 bases are TGTGCCAGCAGGGTTGGGGGGGGGAGGACAGATACGCATTATTTT. It is translated as CASRVGGGRTDTHYF. V is TRBV7-8 and J is TRBJ2-3; D perhaps matches TRBD2 (7 bases). The CDR3 covers 15 residues. Germline-derived CDR1 and CDR2 are SGHVS and FQNEAQ. Filled out from reference TRBV7-8 and TRBJ2-3, the complete variable domain reads GAGVSQSPRYKVAKRGQDVALRCDPISGHVSLFWYQQALGQGPEFLTYFQNEAQLDKSGLPSDRFFAERPEGSVSTLKIQRTQQEDSAVYLCASRVGGGRTDTHYFGPGTRLTVL.

V and J are TRBV5-4 and TRBJ2-7; 13 positions agree with TRBD2. Per germline, CDR1 SGHNT and CDR2 YYREEE (reference sequence). This CDR3 region has 16 residues. Losses at the gene ends were 0 bases for V and 7 bases for J; bases not matched to a gene: 7. The CDR3 region has the DNA TGTGCCAGCAGCTTGGGGGGGACTAGCGGGGTAGGTGAGCAGTACTTC. Translation: CASSLGGTSGVGEQYF.

This clonotype showed up just once. A single base separates this from a much larger clone, so it may be a read error. The rearrangement uses TRBV12-3 or TRBV12-4 and TRBJ1-5; 7 bases align to TRBD1. The CDR3 is made up of 14 amino acids. CDR3 DNA: TGTGCCAGCAGCCAAGGACAGGTGAATCATCCCCAGCATTTT. Translated, it gives CASSQGQVNHPQHF.

The chain links TRBV20-1 to TRBJ2-5, with D possibly TRBD1 on 6 matching bases. Trimming removed 7 bases from V and 4 bases from J, with 25 bases in between. The CDR3 has 16 residues. Germline lookup yields CDR1 DFQATT and CDR2 SNEGSKA (reference sequence). The CDR3 sequence is CSGIFPRTELVETQYF. CDR3 coding DNA: TGCAGTGGCATATTCCCCCGGACAGAGCTTGTAGAGACCCAGTACTTC.

The chain recombines TRBV6-6 with TRBJ1-6; D not certain. The CDR3 is made up of 13 amino acids. Trimming took 4 bases from V and 8 from J, leaving 9 bases between them. Germline loops: CDR1 MNHNY, CDR2 SVGAGI (reference sequence). The CDR3 region is CASSLDRYSPLHF. CDR3 sequence (DNA): TGTGCCAGCAGTTTAGACCGGTATTCACCCCTCCACTTT.

This clonotype was observed a few times. This chain links TRBV10-3 with TRBJ2-1, with 11 bases matching TRBD2. There are 14 residues in the CDR3. Germline V gene data show CDR1 as ENHRY and CDR2 as SYGVKD. The junction had 8 bases not matched to a gene; V was cut back by 9 bases and J by 7 bases. The CDR3 protein is CAMFSGRAGNEQFF. CDR3 in DNA: TGTGCCATGTTTAGCGGGAGGGCCGGTAATGAGCAGTTCTTC.

The table lists this clonotype with many counts. CDR3 DNA: TGTGCCAGCAGTTTATCTTGGAGGGACGGCTACACCTTC. Residues: CASSLSWRDGYTF. The chain joins TRBV27 to TRBJ1-2; TRBD1 is a possible D gene (5 bases). From germline, CDR1 is MNHEY and CDR2 SMNVEV (reference sequence). This CDR3 comprises 13 residues. The germline V and J ends were trimmed by 0 bases and 8 bases, with 10 bases remaining between them.

The CDR3 DNA reads as TGTGCCAGCAGCTTAGGAAGGGGGCGTGGGCAAGAGACCCAGTACTTC. This encodes CASSLGRGRGQETQYF. The chain carries TRBV7-9 and TRBJ2-5; 7 bases map to TRBD1. The CDR3 runs 16 residues. The junction had 7 bases not matched to a gene; V was cut back by 1 base and J by 2 bases. Germline CDR1 reads SEHNR; CDR2 reads FQNEAQ (reference sequence).

Only a few counts were recorded for this clonotype. The chain combines TRBV11-3 with TRBJ2-1; D gene unclear. The germline V and J ends were trimmed by 3 bases and 0 bases, with 12 bases remaining between them. This CDR3 comprises 16 residues. CDR1 SGHNT and CDR2 YENEEA come from the germline V gene. The chain's CDR3 is CASSLVAPSSYNEQFF. Here the CDR3 DNA reads TGTGCCAGCAGCTTGGTCGCGCCAAGCTCCTACAATGAGCAGTTCTTC.

This clonotype appeared many times. V is TRBV12-3 or TRBV12-4 and J is TRBJ1-5; D not resolved. This CDR3 region has 12 residues. Trimming removed 3 bases at V and 11 bases at J, with 11 bases between. The CDR3 protein is CASSLESGAQHF. Here the CDR3 DNA reads TGTGCCAGCAGTTTGGAGTCGGGAGCCCAGCATTTT.

In its sample, this clonotype was seen many times. This chain connects TRBV19 to TRBJ2-6; 7 nucleotides agree with TRBD1. Germline values: CDR1 LNHDA, CDR2 SQIVND (reference sequence). Trimming cost V 5 bases and J 2 bases; bases outside gene matches: 3. This CDR3 contains 15 residues. This CDR3 is CASSRQGAGANVLTF. In nucleotides, the CDR3 is TGTGCCAGTAGTCGACAGGGCGCTGGGGCCAACGTCCTGACTTTC.

This rearrangement joins TRBV6-2 or TRBV6-3 to TRBJ1-5, with D unclear. This CDR3 spans 15 amino acids. Trimming stripped 4 bases from V and 6 bases from J, with 16 bases between. Germline loops: CDR1 MNHEY, CDR2 SVGEGT. This chain's CDR3 is CASSSGPPWGQPQHF. The DNA for the CDR3 is TGTGCCAGCAGTTCCGGGCCGCCTTGGGGTCAGCCCCAGCATTTT.